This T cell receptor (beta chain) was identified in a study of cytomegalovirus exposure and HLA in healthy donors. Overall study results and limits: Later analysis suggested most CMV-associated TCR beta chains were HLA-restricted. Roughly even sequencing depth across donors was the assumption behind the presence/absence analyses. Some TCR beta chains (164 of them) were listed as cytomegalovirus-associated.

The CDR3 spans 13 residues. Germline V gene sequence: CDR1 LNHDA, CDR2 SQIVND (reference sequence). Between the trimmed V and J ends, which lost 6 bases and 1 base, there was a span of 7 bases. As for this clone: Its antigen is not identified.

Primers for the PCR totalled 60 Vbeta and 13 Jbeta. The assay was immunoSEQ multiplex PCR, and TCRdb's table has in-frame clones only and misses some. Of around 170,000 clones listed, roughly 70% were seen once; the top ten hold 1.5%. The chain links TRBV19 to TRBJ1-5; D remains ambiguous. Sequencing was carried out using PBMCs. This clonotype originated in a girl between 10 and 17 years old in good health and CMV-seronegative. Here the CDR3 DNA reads TGTGCCAGTAGAAAGGAGAGCAATCAGCCCCAGCATTTT. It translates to CASRKESNQPQHF.